This TCR beta chain comes out of a study of shared clonotypes between healthy human individuals. For the study at large: A couple of women and a few men aged 18 to 49 served as donors.

Adult donors, all healthy and HIV-negative, had no recent acute infections or vaccinations. Each PCR replicate run on unsorted PBMC took in 250 to 350 ng DNA, about 30,000 T cell genomes. Authors' processing steps: Filtering differed because ImmunoSEQ produced junction-only sequences that carried no quality scores. The assay was immunoSEQ multiplex PCR, and TCRdb's table has in-frame clones only and misses some. The V and J calls and clone size were taken over from that table, and D and trimming were inferred from the DNA. Of approximately 440,000 clones in the sample, roughly three quarters were seen once. CDR1 is MGHRA and CDR2 is YSYEKL in the germline V gene. The length of the CDR3 is 17 residues. Between the trimmed V and J ends, which lost 3 bases and 6 bases, there was a span of 21 bases. This clone was seen once.

The sequence was collected from a woman aged 35 to 49 in good health. Some clones in this sample may be carry-over from other donors' samples. Sample: PBMCs. V gene TRBV4-1 combines with J gene TRBJ1-5, with D unresolved. The CDR3 is CASSQSPSGESAQPQHF. The CDR3 nucleotides are TGCGCCAGCAGCCAGTCCCCCTCGGGTGAAAGCGCTCAGCCCCAGCATTTT.